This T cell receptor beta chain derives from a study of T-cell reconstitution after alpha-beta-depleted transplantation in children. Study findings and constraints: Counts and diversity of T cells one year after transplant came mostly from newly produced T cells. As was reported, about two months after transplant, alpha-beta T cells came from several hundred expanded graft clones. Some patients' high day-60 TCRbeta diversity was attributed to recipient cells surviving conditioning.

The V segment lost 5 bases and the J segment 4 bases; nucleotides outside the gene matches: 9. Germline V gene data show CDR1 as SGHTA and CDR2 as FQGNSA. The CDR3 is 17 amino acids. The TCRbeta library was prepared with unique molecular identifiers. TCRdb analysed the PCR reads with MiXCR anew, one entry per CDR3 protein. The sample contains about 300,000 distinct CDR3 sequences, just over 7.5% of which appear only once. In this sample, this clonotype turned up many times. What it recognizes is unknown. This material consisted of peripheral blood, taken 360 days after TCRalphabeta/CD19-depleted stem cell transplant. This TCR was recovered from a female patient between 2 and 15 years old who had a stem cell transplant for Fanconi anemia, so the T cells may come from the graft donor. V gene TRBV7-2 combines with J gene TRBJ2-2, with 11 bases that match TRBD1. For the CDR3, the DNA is TGTGCCAGCAGCCCAGGACAGGGGGCGCAGAGCACCGGGGAGCTGTTTTTT. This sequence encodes CASSPGQGAQSTGELFF. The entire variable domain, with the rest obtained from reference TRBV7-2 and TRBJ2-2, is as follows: GAGVSQSPSNKVTEKGKDVELRCDPISGHTALYWYRQSLGQGLEFLIYFQGNSAPDKSGLPSDRFSAERTGGSVSTLTIQRTQQEDSAVYLCASSPGQGAQSTGELFFGEGSRLTVL.